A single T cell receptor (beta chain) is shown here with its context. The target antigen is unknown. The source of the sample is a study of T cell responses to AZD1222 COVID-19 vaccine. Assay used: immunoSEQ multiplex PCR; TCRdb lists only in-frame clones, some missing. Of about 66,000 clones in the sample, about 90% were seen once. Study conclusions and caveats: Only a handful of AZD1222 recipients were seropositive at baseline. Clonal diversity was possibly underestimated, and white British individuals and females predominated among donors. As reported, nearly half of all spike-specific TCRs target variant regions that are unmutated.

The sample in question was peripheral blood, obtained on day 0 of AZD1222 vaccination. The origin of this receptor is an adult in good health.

For the CDR3, the DNA is TGTGCCAGCAGTGAAGATTTGGGGTACTGGGGAGCTTTCTTT. It yields the protein CASSEDLGYWGAFF. The J gene is TRBJ1-1, the V gene TRBV2, with unresolved D. Germline-derived CDR1 and CDR2 are SNHLY and FYNNEI. The ends were cut back, 1 base at V and 10 bases at J, with 16 bases in the middle. The CDR3 totals 14 residues.